One and the same sample provided the 11 T cell receptor beta chains below, sequenced in a study of cytomegalovirus exposure and HLA in healthy donors. Primers: 60 Vbeta forward and 13 Jbeta reverse. TCRdb's copy holds only in-frame clones and misses some; the assay was immunoSEQ multiplex PCR. The data contain about 200,000 clones, 78% of them singletons. The sample consisted of PBMCs. The receptors shown here come from a male donor in good health and CMV-seronegative.

The V gene is TRBV19, the J gene TRBJ2-7; D possibly corresponds to TRBD1 (5 bases). CDR1 and CDR2 from the germline V gene are LNHDA and SQIVND (reference sequence). The CDR3 spans 14 residues. The V and J ends lost 5 bases and 0 bases respectively, with 11 bases between them. The CDR3 sequence: CASSQQDSSYEQYF. As DNA, the CDR3 is TGTGCCAGTAGTCAACAGGATAGCTCCTACGAGCAGTACTTC.

The J gene is TRBJ1-1, the V gene TRBV10-1; 8 nucleotides agree with TRBD1. V shed 5 bases, J shed 1 base, and the junction held 3 bases outside the gene matches. The germline CDR1 and CDR2 sequences are WNHNN and SYGVQD (reference sequence). This CDR3 is 14 amino acids long. DNA for the CDR3: TGCGCCAGCAGTCGACAGGGGCCGAACACTGAAGCTTTCTTT. As protein: CASSRQGPNTEAFF.

This rearrangement joins TRBV7-9 to TRBJ2-3; 12 positions match TRBD2. The germline gives CDR1 SEHNR, CDR2 FQNEAQ (reference sequence). The CDR3 spans 14 residues. The V segment lost 5 bases and the J segment 6 bases; nucleotides outside the gene matches: 3. The CDR3 bases are TGTGCCAGCAGCCGACTAGCGGGAGTGGATACGCAGTATTTT. Protein product: CASSRLAGVDTQYF.

The chain recombines TRBV5-1 with TRBJ2-2; D gene ambiguous. V was trimmed by 0 bases and J by 4 bases, leaving 4 bases between them. CDR1 and CDR2 from the germline V gene are SGHRS and YFSETQ. This CDR3 is 13 amino acids long. The CDR3 DNA reads as TGCGCCAGCAGCTTGGCTCGCACCGGGGAGCTGTTTTTT. It encodes CASSLARTGELFF.

The chain uses TRBV14 and TRBJ2-3, with D possibly being TRBD1 (5 bases). The CDR3 totals 12 residues. V was trimmed by 2 bases and J by 7 bases, leaving 7 bases between them. The germline V gene encodes CDR1 SGHDN and CDR2 FVKESK. CDR3 DNA: TGTGCCAGCAGCCAATCAGGGTATACGCAGTATTTT. Its translation: CASSQSGYTQYF.

This chain uses TRBV6-1 with TRBJ2-7; D not resolved. The CDR3 is made up of 14 amino acids. Germline values: CDR1 MNHNS, CDR2 SASEGT. V lost 2 bases, J lost 4 bases, and 12 bases lay in between. The CDR3 protein is CASSELGPSYEQYF. The CDR3 DNA follows: TGTGCCAGCAGTGAACTTGGGCCCTCGTACGAGCAGTACTTC.

The chain has TRBV4-1 and TRBJ1-1, with 8 bases identical to TRBD1. The germline gives CDR1 MGHRA, CDR2 YSYEKL. The CDR3 covers 16 residues. V lost 0 bases and J lost 4; bases outside the gene matches: 7. CDR3 DNA: TGCGCCAGCAGCCAAGACCTACAGGGGGTTGGCACTGAAGCTTTCTTT. Amino acid sequence: CASSQDLQGVGTEAFF.

The chain joins TRBV9 to TRBJ2-4; the D gene is possibly TRBD1 (6 bases). The V end lost 7 bases, the J end lost 0 bases, and 17 bases lay between the germline ends. Germline V gene data show CDR1 as SGDLS and CDR2 as YYNGEE. The CDR3 extends over 16 amino acids. CDR3 nucleotide sequence: TGTGCCAGCTCTAAAACGACAGGAATAGCCAAAAACATTCAGTACTTC. Translation gives CASSKTTGIAKNIQYF. Looking up the rest from reference TRBV9 and TRBJ2-4 gives the full variable domain: DSGVTQTPKHLITATGQRVTLRCSPRSGDLSVYWYQQSLDQGLQFLIQYYNGEERAKGNILERFSAQQFPDLHSELNLSSLELGDSALYFCASSKTTGIAKNIQYFGAGTRLSVL.

This CDR3 reads CASSGPHAAGANVLTF. The CDR3 DNA sequence: TGTGCCAGCAGCGGCCCGCACGCGGCCGGGGCCAACGTCCTGACTTTC. The chain combines TRBV9 with TRBJ2-6; D unresolved. CDR1 is SGDLS, CDR2 YYNGEE, per germline. The CDR3 has 16 amino acids. The V end was cut by 3 bases, the J end by 4 bases, with 14 bases between.

The chain recombines TRBV5-1 with TRBJ2-5; D call uncertain. The CDR3 runs to 15 residues. V was shortened by 1 base and J by 5 bases, with 15 bases between the two germline ends. Germline V gene data show CDR1 as SGHRS and CDR2 as YFSETQ. The CDR3 DNA follows: TGCGCCAGCAGCTTGACCCCCCCCTCGCGGGAGACCCAGTACTTC. Encoded protein: CASSLTPPSRETQYF.

This chain joins TRBV27 and TRBJ2-3, with TRBD2 as a possible D gene (6 bases). V was clipped by 8 bases and J by 1 base, with 16 bases between them. This CDR3 region has 15 residues. The germline V gene encodes CDR1 MNHEY and CDR2 SMNVEV (reference sequence). CDR3 sequence (DNA): TGTGCCAGCTCTAACCCGGGCGGGGGCACAGATACGCAGTATTTT. Amino acids: CASSNPGGGTDTQYF.